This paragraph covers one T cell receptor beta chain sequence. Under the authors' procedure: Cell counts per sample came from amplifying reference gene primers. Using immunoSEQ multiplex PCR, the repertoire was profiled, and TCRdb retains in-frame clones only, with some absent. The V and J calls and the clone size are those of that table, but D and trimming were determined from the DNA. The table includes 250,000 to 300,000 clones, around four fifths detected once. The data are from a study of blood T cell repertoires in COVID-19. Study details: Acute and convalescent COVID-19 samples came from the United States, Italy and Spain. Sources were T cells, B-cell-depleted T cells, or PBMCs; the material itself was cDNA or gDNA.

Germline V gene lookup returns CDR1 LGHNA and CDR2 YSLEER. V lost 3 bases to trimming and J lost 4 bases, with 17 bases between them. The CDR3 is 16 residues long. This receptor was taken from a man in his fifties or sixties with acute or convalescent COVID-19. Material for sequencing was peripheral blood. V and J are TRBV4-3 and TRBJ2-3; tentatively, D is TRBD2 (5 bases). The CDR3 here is CASSHRTGSSADTQYF. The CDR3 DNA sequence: TGCGCCAGCAGCCACAGGACGGGAAGTTCGGCAGATACGCAGTATTTT.